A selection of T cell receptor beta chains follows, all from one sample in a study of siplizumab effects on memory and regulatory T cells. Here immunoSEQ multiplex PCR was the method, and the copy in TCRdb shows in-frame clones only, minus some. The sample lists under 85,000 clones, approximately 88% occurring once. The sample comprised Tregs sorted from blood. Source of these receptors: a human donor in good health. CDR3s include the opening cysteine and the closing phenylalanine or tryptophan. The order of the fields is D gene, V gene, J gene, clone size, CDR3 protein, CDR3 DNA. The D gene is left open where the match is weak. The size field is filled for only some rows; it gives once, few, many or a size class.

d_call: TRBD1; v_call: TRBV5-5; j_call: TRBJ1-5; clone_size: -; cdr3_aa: CASSRTGNQPQHF; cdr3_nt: TGTGCCAGCAGCCGGACAGGAAATCAGCCCCAGCATTTT
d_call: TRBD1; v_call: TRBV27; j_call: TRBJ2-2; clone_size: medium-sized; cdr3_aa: CASRRQGAAGELFF; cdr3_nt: TGTGCCAGCAGGAGACAGGGGGCCGCCGGGGAGCTGTTTTTT
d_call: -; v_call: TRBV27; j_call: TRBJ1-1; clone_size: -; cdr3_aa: CASSFSRNTEAFF; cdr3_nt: TGTGCCAGCAGTTTTTCCCGTAACACTGAAGCTTTCTTT
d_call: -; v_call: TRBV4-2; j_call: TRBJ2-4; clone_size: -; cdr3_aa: CASSRITPGAAKNIQYF; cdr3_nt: TGTGCCAGCAGCCGGATAACACCGGGTGCGGCTAAAAACATTCAGTACTTC
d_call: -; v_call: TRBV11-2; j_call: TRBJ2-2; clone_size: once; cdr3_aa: CASNLASGELFF; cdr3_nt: TGTGCCAGCAACTTAGCGTCCGGGGAGCTGTTTTTT
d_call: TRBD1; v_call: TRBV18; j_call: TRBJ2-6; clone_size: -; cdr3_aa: CASSLDRGLGGANVLTF; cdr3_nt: TGTGCCAGCTCACTCGACAGGGGGCTGGGAGGGGCCAACGTCCTGACTTTC
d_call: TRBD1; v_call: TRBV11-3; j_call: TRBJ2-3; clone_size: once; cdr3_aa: CASSRGQGGGTDTQYF; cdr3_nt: TGTGCCAGCAGCAGAGGACAGGGTGGGGGCACAGATACGCAGTATTTT
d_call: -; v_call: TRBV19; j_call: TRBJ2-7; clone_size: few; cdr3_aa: CASTGASYEQYF; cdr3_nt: TGTGCCAGTACGGGAGCCTCCTACGAGCAGTACTTC
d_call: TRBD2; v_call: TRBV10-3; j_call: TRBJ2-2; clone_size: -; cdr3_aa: CAISESGGASGSRTGELFF; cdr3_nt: TGTGCCATCAGTGAGTCGGGGGGGGCCAGCGGGAGCCGCACCGGGGAGCTGTTTTTT
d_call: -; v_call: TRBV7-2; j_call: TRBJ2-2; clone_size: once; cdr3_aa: CASSLLGGTGELFF; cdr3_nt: TGTGCCAGCAGCTTACTGGGAGGCACCGGGGAGCTGTTTTTT
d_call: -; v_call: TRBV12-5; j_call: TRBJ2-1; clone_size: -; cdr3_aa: CASGLETSSWGREQFF; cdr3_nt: TGTGCTAGTGGTTTAGAAACTAGCTCGTGGGGCAGGGAGCAGTTCTTC
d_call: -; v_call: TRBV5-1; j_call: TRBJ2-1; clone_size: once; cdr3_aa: CASSFSYNEQFF; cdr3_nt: TGCGCCAGCAGCTTTAGTTACAATGAGCAGTTCTTC
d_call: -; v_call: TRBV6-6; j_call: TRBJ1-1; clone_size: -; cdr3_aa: CASSYGGARLPEAFF; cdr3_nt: TGTGCCAGCAGTTACGGAGGGGCGCGTTTACCTGAAGCTTTCTTT
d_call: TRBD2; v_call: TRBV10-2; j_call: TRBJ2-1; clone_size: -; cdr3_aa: CASSDLAAIYNEQFF; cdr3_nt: TGCGCCAGCAGTGACCTAGCGGCAATATACAATGAGCAGTTCTTC
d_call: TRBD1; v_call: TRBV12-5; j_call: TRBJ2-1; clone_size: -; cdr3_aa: CASRDRGSNEQFF; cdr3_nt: TGTGCTAGTAGGGACAGGGGGTCCAATGAGCAGTTCTTC
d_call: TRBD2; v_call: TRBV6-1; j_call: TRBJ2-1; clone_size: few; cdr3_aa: CASSDFAGGRYEQFF; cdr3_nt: TGTGCCAGCAGTGATTTCGCGGGAGGAAGGTATGAGCAGTTCTTC
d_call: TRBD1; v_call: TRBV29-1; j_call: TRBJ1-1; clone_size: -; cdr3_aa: CSVWDRGWKAEAFF; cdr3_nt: TGCAGCGTTTGGGACAGGGGGTGGAAGGCTGAAGCTTTCTTT
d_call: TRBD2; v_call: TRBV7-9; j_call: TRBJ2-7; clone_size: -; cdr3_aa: CASSLKVAGVNEQYF; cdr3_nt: TGTGCCAGCAGCTTAAAAGTAGCGGGAGTTAACGAGCAGTACTTC
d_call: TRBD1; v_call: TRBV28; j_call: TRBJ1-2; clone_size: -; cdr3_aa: CASSFFHTGGIYGYTF; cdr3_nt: TGTGCCAGCAGTTTCTTCCACACAGGGGGGATCTATGGCTACACCTTC
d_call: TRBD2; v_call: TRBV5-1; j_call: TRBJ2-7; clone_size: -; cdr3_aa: CASSPGLAGGYEQYF; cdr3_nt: TGCGCCAGCAGCCCGGGACTAGCGGGAGGGTACGAGCAGTACTTC
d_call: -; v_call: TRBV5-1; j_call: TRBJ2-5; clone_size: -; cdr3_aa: CASSLDAETQYF; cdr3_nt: TGCGCCAGCAGCTTGGATGCAGAGACCCAGTACTTC
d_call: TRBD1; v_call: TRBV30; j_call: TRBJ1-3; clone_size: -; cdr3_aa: CAWSSGQGYTIYF; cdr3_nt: TGTGCCTGGAGTTCCGGACAGGGCTACACCATATATTTT
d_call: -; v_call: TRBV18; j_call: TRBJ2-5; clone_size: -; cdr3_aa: CASSPEQGGGETQYF; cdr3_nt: TGTGCCAGCTCACCGGAGCAGGGAGGAGGAGAGACCCAGTACTTC
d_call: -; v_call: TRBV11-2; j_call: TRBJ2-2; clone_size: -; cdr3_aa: CASSLAQAGELFF; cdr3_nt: TGTGCCAGCAGCTTAGCCCAGGCCGGGGAGCTGTTTTTT
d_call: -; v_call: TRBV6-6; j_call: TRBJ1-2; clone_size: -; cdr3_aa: CASSPLTANYGYTF; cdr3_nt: TGTGCCAGCAGTCCTCTAACAGCTAACTATGGCTACACCTTC
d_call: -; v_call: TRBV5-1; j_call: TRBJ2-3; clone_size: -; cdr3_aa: CASSLRRTDTQYF; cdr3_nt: TGCGCCAGCAGCTTAAGAAGGACAGATACGCAGTATTTT
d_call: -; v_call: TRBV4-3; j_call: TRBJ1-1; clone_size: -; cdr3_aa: CASSQGMNTEAFF; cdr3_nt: TGCGCCAGCAGCCAAGGAATGAACACTGAAGCTTTCTTT
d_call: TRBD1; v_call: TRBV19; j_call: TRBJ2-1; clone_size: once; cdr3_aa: CASMRDRVTYNEQFF; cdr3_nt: TGTGCCAGTATGAGGGACAGAGTCACCTACAATGAGCAGTTCTTC
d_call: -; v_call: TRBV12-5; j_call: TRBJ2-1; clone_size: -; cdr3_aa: CASGPRVANEQFF; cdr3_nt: TGTGCTAGTGGACCCAGGGTTGCCAATGAGCAGTTCTTC
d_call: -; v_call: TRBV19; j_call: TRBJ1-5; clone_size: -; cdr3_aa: CASSIGKGRGPQHF; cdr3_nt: TGTGCCAGTAGTATAGGGAAGGGGCGGGGGCCCCAGCATTTT
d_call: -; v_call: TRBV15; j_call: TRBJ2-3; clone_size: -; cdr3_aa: CATSRGYGDGDTQYF; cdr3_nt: TGTGCCACCAGCAGAGGGTATGGAGACGGAGATACGCAGTATTTT
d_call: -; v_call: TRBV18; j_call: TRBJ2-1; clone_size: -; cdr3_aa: CASSPGGDPSYNEQFF; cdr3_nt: TGTGCCAGCTCACCTGGTGGCGACCCTTCCTACAATGAGCAGTTCTTC
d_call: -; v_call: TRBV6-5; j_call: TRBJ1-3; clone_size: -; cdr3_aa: CASGGLGNTIYF; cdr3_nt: TGTGCCAGCGGTGGACTTGGAAACACCATATATTTT
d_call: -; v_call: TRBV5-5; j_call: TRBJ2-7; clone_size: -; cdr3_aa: CASSLNSVSRSYEQYF; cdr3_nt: TGTGCCAGCAGCTTAAACAGCGTCAGCAGGTCCTACGAGCAGTACTTC
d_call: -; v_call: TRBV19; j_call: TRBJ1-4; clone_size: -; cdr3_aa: CASSLTGGEHEKLFF; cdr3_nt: TGTGCCAGTAGTCTTACCGGGGGAGAGCATGAAAAACTGTTTTTT
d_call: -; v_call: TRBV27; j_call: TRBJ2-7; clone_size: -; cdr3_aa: CASSLVGISYEQYF; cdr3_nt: TGTGCCAGCAGTTTGGTTGGGATCTCCTACGAGCAGTACTTC
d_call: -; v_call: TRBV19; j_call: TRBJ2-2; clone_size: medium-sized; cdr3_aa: CASSKGRGGSGELFF; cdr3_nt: TGTGCCAGTAGCAAAGGAAGGGGAGGTTCCGGGGAGCTGTTTTTT
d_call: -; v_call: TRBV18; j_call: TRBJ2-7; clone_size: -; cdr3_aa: CASSPPLAVVYEQYF; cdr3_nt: TGTGCCAGCTCACCACCTTTGGCAGTCGTCTACGAGCAGTACTTC
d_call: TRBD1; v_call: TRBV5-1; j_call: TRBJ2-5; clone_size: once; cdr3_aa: CASSLVGTGAQETQYF; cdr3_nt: TGCGCCAGCAGCTTGGTCGGGACAGGGGCACAAGAGACCCAGTACTTC
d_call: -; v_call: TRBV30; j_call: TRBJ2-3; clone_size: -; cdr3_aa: CAWGRTGTDTQYF; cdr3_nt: TGTGCCTGGGGTCGGACTGGCACAGATACGCAGTATTTT
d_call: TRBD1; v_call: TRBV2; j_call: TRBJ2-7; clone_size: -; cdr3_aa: CASSRTGGASYEQYF; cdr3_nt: TGTGCCAGCAGTCGGACAGGGGGCGCCTCCTACGAGCAGTACTTC
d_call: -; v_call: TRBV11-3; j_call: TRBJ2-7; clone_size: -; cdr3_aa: CASSPRAGISYEQYF; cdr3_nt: TGTGCCAGCAGCCCTCGAGCTGGGATTTCCTACGAGCAGTACTTC
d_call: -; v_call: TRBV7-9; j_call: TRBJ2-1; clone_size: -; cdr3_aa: CASSLEFVGASNEQFF; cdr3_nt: TGTGCCAGCAGCCTAGAATTCGTGGGGGCGAGCAATGAGCAGTTCTTC
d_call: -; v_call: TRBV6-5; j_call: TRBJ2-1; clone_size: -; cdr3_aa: CASRRAHEQFF; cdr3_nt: TGTGCCAGCAGACGGGCACATGAGCAGTTCTTC
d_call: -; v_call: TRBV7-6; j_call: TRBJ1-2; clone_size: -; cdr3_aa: CASSPYTRVSPQSNFGNYGYTF; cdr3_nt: TGTGCCAGCAGCCCGTACACGAGGGTATCCCCTCAATCCAACTTCGGCAACTATGGCTACACCTTC
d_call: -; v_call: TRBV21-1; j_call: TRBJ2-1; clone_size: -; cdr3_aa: CASSTLLASNEQFF; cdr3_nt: TGTGCCAGCAGCACGCTTCTAGCAAGCAATGAGCAGTTCTTC
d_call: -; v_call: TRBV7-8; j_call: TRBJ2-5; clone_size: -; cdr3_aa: CASRGKETQYF; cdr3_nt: TGTGCCAGCAGAGGGAAAGAGACCCAGTACTTC
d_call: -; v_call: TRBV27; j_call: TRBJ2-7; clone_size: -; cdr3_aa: CASSRRNGEQYF; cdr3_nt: TGTGCCAGCAGTAGACGGAACGGCGAGCAGTACTTC
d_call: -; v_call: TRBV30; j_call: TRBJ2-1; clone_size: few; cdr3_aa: CAWSITPVSEQFF; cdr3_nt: TGTGCCTGGAGTATAACACCCGTCAGTGAGCAGTTCTTC
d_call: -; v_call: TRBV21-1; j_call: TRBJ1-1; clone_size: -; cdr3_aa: CASSKTGPGTEAFF; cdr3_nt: TGTGCCAGCAGCAAAACAGGGCCGGGGACTGAAGCTTTCTTT
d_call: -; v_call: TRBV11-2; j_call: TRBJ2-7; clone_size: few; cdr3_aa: CASSVAQGYEQYF; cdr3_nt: TGTGCCAGCAGCGTAGCTCAGGGGTACGAGCAGTACTTC
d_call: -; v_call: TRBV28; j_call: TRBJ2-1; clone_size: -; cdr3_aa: CASSLSHNPLNEQFF; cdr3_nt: TGTGCCAGCAGTTTAAGTCATAACCCCCTCAATGAGCAGTTCTTC
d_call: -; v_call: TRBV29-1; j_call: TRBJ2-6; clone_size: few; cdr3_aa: CSVEDDEDLTF; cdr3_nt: TGCAGCGTTGAAGACGATGAGGACCTGACTTTC